Sequencing of this T cell receptor beta chain was carried out in a study of blood T cell repertoires in COVID-19. Study-level information: The United States, Italy and Spain supplied acute and convalescent COVID-19 samples.

Authors' data handling: Counts of nucleated cells, estimated from reference gene primer amplification, were obtained. The repertoire was sequenced with immunoSEQ multiplex PCR; TCRdb's copy has only in-frame clones and lacks some. That table supplies the V and J calls and clone size; D and trimming were determined from the DNA. Of fewer than 300,000 clones detected, more than 85% appear once; the ten largest clones hold around 10%. The source of this sequence is a man between 40 and 49 years old who had recovered from COVID-19. Sequenced: PBMCs or T cells enriched from blood (not recorded which).

The CDR3 here is CASSAGQGIQETQYF. The CDR3 nucleotides are TGTGCCAGCAGCGCCGGACAGGGAATACAAGAGACCCAGTACTTC. The chain carries TRBV7-9 and TRBJ2-5; 8 positions agree with TRBD1. This CDR3 comprises 15 residues. The V and J ends lost 5 bases and 2 bases, in that order; junction bases with no gene match: 7. CDR1 is SEHNR, CDR2 FQNEAQ, per germline (reference sequence).